This T cell receptor beta chain came from a study of T cell responses to AZD1222 COVID-19 vaccine. TCRdb's copy holds only in-frame clones and misses some; the assay was immunoSEQ multiplex PCR. This sample carries some 180,000 clones, 85% to 90% of them seen once, and the ten largest clones take 0.49%. Trimming shortened V by 7 bases and J by 2 bases, and 15 bases separated the two germline ends. The CDR3 runs 14 residues. The germline gives CDR1 SNHLY, CDR2 FYNNEI. Concerning this clone: Antigen: not known.

Regarding the study as a whole: Spike-specific TCR repertoires showed rising breadth and depth after two AZD1222 doses. Spike-wide coverage was observed for vaccine-associated CD4 TCRs, with dominant responses at 160-218 and 743-854. In all cases, repertoires were sampled only after the peak T cell response. Clonal diversity may have been underestimated in mostly white British donors.

The sample consisted of peripheral blood, taken on day 0 of AZD1222 vaccination. The source of this sequence is an adult in good health. The chain employs TRBV2 and TRBJ2-7; no firm D call. The CDR3: CASTSRILPYEQYF. The CDR3 bases are TGTGCCAGCACTAGTAGGATTCTCCCCTACGAGCAGTACTTC.